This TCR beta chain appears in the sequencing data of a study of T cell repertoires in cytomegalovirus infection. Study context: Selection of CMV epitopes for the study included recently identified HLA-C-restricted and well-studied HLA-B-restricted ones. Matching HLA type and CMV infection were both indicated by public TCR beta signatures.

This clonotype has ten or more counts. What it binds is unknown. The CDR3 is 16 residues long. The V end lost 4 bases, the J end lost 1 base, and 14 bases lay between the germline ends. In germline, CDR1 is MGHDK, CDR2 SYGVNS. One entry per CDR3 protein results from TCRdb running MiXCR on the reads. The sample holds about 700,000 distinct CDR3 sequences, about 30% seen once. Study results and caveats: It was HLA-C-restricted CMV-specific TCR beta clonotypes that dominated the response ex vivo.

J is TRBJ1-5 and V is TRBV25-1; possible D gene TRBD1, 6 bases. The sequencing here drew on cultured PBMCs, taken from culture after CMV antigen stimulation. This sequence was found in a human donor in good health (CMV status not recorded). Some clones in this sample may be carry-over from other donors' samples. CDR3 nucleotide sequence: TGTGCCAGCAGTGCCGGACCGGGGACAAGCAATCAGCCCCAGCATTTT. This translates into CASSAGPGTSNQPQHF.